The subject of this entry is one T cell receptor beta chain. These data are taken from a study of blood T cell repertoires in COVID-19. Libraries were prepared by immunoSEQ multiplex PCR; TCRdb keeps only in-frame clonotypes and omits some of them. The sample yields fewer than 250,000 clones, 82% seen once. The CDR3 consists of 14 residues. CDR1 LNHDA and CDR2 SQIVND come from the germline V gene (reference sequence). V was trimmed by 3 bases and J by 6 bases, leaving 15 bases between them. Source material: peripheral blood. The J gene is TRBJ2-7, the V gene TRBV19; D possibly corresponds to TRBD1 (5 bases). The receptor was isolated from a woman aged 40 to 49 with acute or convalescent COVID-19. This CDR3 is CASSITQGRGEQYF. The CDR3 DNA follows: TGTGCCAGTAGTATTACCCAGGGTAGGGGCGAGCAGTACTTC.